Following are 13 T cell receptor beta chains from one sample sequenced in a study of T-cell memory formation after mild COVID-19. MiXCR was run by TCRdb on the 5' RACE reads, yielding one entry per CDR3 protein. The sample contains 400,000 to 500,000 distinct CDR3 sequences, approximately 18% of which appear only once. Sequenced: PBMCs or a T cell subset sorted from them (not recorded which). The receptors come from a young man who had mild COVID-19 (a few samples of this study predate the infection). Cell type and time point are not known.

This clonotype was seen many times. J is TRBJ2-7 and V is TRBV5-1, with D possibly matching TRBD1 (6 bases). V was cut by 4 bases and J by 2 bases, with 10 bases left in between. The CDR3 extends over 13 amino acids. CDR1 and CDR2 from the germline V gene are SGHRS and YFSETQ. The CDR3 DNA is TGCGCCAGCAGCCCGGACAGTCCCTACGAGCAGTACGTC. This codes for CASSPDSPYEQYV.

The chain uses TRBV7-2 and TRBJ2-3; D is ambiguous. Trimming left V 4 bases short and J 4 bases short, with 9 bases between. The CDR3 is 13 residues long. Germline V gene lookup returns CDR1 SGHTA and CDR2 FQGNSA. The CDR3 DNA follows: TGTGCCAGCAGCTGGGAACACCCAGATACGCAGTATTTT. This codes for CASSWEHPDTQYF. The whole variable domain, remainder taken from reference TRBV7-2 and TRBJ2-3, is GAGVSQSPSNKVTEKGKDVELRCDPISGHTALYWYRQSLGQGLEFLIYFQGNSAPDKSGLPSDRFSAERTGGSVSTLTIQRTQQEDSAVYLCASSWEHPDTQYFGPGTRLTVL.

The chain combines TRBV19 with TRBJ1-1; D is undetermined. CDR3 size: 13 residues. Trimming left V 1 base short and J 5 bases short, with 8 bases between. The germline gives CDR1 LNHDA, CDR2 SQIVND (reference sequence). CDR3 in amino acids: CASSIAIRTEAFF. The CDR3 nucleotides are TGTGCCAGTAGTATAGCCATCAGGACTGAAGCTTTCTTT.

This clonotype was seen only a few times. The CDR3 here is CASSSDTGDSPLHF. The CDR3 coding sequence is TGTGCCAGCAGTTCGGACACTGGAGATTCACCCCTCCACTTT. V and J are TRBV7-9 and TRBJ1-6, with TRBD1 as a possible D gene (5 bases). The CDR3 is 14 residues long. Germline V gene sequence: CDR1 SEHNR, CDR2 FQNEAQ (reference sequence). V was trimmed by 6 bases and J by 8 bases, leaving 14 bases between them. The whole variable domain, remainder taken from reference TRBV7-9 and TRBJ1-6, is DTGVSQNPRHKITKRGQNVTFRCDPISEHNRLYWYRQTLGQGPEFLTYFQNEAQLEKSRLLSDRFSAERPKGSFSTLEIQRTEQGDSAMYLCASSSDTGDSPLHFGNGTRLTVT.

J is TRBJ2-7 and V is TRBV30, with D maybe TRBD2 (5 bases). CDR1 is GTSNPN, CDR2 SVGIG, per germline (reference sequence). Between the trimmed V and J ends, which lost 2 bases and 3 bases, there was a span of 8 bases. This CDR3 has 12 amino acids. DNA of the CDR3: TGTGCCTGGAGTACGGGGTACTACGAGCAGTACTTC. It encodes CAWSTGYYEQYF. The full variable domain, rest sourced from reference TRBV30 and TRBJ2-7, is SQTIHQWPATLVQPVGSPLSLECTVEGTSNPNLYWYRQAAGRGLQLLFYSVGIGQISSEVPQNLSASRPQDRQFILSSKKLLLSDSGFYLCAWSTGYYEQYFGPGTRLTVT.

This chain links TRBV7-2 with TRBJ1-1, with D perhaps matching TRBD1 (5 bases). Germline CDR1 and CDR2: SGHTA and FQGNSA. Trimming removed 1 base at V and 0 bases at J, with 9 bases between. The CDR3 spans 15 residues. The CDR3 sequence is CASSLGGLLNTEAFF. The CDR3 DNA follows: TGTGCCAGCAGCTTAGGGGGACTCTTGAACACTGAAGCTTTCTTT.

This clonotype turned up a few times. This chain connects TRBV12-3 or TRBV12-4 to TRBJ1-5; D gene unclear. CDR3 size: 16 residues. Trimming removed 6 bases at V and 0 bases at J, with 15 bases between. The CDR3 DNA reads as TGTGCCAGCAGCCATGACGTTCAGGCTAGCAATCAGCCCCAGCATTTT. Translated, it gives CASSHDVQASNQPQHF.

The CDR3 DNA sequence: TGTGCCAGCAGTTACGCGGGGCCCCACGAGCAGTACTTC. Its protein product is CASSYAGPHEQYF. This chain uses TRBV6-2 or TRBV6-3 with TRBJ2-7, with D maybe TRBD2 (6 bases). The V gene's germline CDR1 is MNHEY and CDR2 SVGEGT. Trimming took off 2 bases at V and 5 bases at J, with 10 bases between the two ends. The CDR3 length is 13 residues.

This clonotype was seen a few times. The J gene is TRBJ1-2, the V gene TRBV6-5; D gene uncertain. CDR3 length equals 18 residues. V lost 0 bases and J 0 bases, leaving 17 bases between the germline ends. Germline CDR1 and CDR2: MNHEY and SVGAGI. Written as DNA, the CDR3 is TGTGCCAGCAGTTACTCGAATAAGGTTCACAGCTCTAACTATGGCTACACCTTC. Protein: CASSYSNKVHSSNYGYTF.

This clonotype was found a few times. The V call is TRBV12-3 or TRBV12-4, the J call TRBJ2-3; 8 positions match TRBD1. The CDR3 has 11 residues. Trimming cost V 8 bases and J 10 bases; bases outside gene matches: 5. The chain's CDR3 is CASGMGQAQYF. CDR3 DNA: TGTGCCAGCGGGATGGGACAGGCGCAGTATTTT.

This chain joins TRBV10-3 and TRBJ2-7; D is undetermined. V was pared by 2 bases and J by 0 bases, with 11 bases between. The CDR3 has 15 residues. Germline assignment: CDR1 ENHRY and CDR2 SYGVKD. This chain's CDR3 is CAISEEGISSYEQYF. DNA for the CDR3: TGTGCCATCAGTGAGGAAGGTATTAGCTCCTACGAGCAGTACTTC.

V usage is TRBV6-2 or TRBV6-3 and J usage is TRBJ2-7, with 11 nucleotides matching TRBD1. The V and J ends lost 2 bases and 2 bases, in that order; junction bases with no gene match: 2. CDR1 and CDR2 from the germline V gene are MNHEY and SVGEGT. The CDR3 is made up of 15 amino acids. In nucleotides, the CDR3 is TGTGCCAGCAGTTACCCGGGACAGGGGGCCTACGAGCAGTACGTC. Translation gives CASSYPGQGAYEQYV.

The chain carries TRBV6-6 and TRBJ2-3, with no clear D. Germline CDR1 and CDR2: MNHNY and SVGAGI (reference sequence). Trimming took off 8 bases at V and 2 bases at J, with 23 bases between the two ends. The CDR3 length is 17 residues. CDR3 coding DNA: TGTGCCAGCCGCGCCCCCTGGGCTCCTGACCCCACAGATACGCAGTATTTT. It encodes CASRAPWAPDPTDTQYF.